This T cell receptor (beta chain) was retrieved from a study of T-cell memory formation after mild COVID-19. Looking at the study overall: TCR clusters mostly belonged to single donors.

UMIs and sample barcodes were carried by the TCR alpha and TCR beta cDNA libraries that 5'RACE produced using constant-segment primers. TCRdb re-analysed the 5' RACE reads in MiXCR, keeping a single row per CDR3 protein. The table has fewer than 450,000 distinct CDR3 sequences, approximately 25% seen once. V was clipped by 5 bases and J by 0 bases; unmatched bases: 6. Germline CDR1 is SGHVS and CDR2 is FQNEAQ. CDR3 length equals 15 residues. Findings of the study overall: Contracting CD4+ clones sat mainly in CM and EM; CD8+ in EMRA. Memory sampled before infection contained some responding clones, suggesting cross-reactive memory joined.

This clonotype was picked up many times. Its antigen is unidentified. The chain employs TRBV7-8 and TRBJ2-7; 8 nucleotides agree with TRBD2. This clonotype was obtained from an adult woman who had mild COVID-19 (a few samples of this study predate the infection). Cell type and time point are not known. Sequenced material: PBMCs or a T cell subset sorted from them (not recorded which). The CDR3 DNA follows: TGTGCCAGCAGCCCTTTAGCGGGGAGCTCCTACGAGCAGTACTTC. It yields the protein CASSPLAGSSYEQYF.